The clone carrying this TCR beta chain was picked up a small number of times. The antigen is not known. Researchers amplified the TCR beta CDR3 regions from RNA transcripts. HTBI primers drove first-round RT-PCR of the TCR CDR3. TCRdb recomputed calls from the multiplex PCR reads with MiXCR, one row per CDR3 protein. The table records fewer than 650,000 distinct CDR3 sequences, 13% to 15% of them present only once. Hyperthyroidism was newly diagnosed in patients aged 18 to 65 (duration under 2 months). The study excluded patients with uncontrolled infection, other autoimmune disease, pregnancy or lactation. PBMCs were derived from about 10 ml fresh peripheral blood. V lost 8 bases, J lost 5 bases, and 11 bases stayed unmatched. The CDR3 sequence is 15 residues long. The data are from a study of T cells in Graves' hyperthyroidism and ophthalmopathy. Regarding the study as a whole: Clonotypes that were expanded in thyroid above 0.001 mostly appeared in blood too.

The chain carries TRBV12-3 or TRBV12-4 and TRBJ2-2; 7 bases are a match to TRBD2. This receptor was obtained from a woman aged 40 to 50 with Graves' hyperthyroidism. The sample consisted of blood. The CDR3 region has the DNA TGTGCCAGCGGGGTTGCGGGGAGGGTGACCGGGGAGCTGTTTTTT. Protein sequence: CASGVAGRVTGELFF.